Shown below are 24 T cell receptor beta chains from a single sample sequenced in a study of T cell responses to AZD1222 COVID-19 vaccine. The repertoire was sequenced with immunoSEQ multiplex PCR; TCRdb's copy has only in-frame clones and lacks some. Seen here are about 130,000 clones, 90% observed once, and the top ten hold nearly 4.5%. This material consisted of peripheral blood, taken on day 0 of MenACWY control vaccination. The receptors derive from an adult in good health.

The chain carries TRBV19 and TRBJ2-7, with 7 nucleotides matching TRBD2. Per the germline V gene, CDR1 is LNHDA and CDR2 is SQIVND (reference sequence). The CDR3 has 13 amino acids. The V gene end was trimmed by 10 bases and the J gene end by 0 bases; junction bases not matched to a gene: 6. CDR3 sequence: CATDGGSSYEQYF. CDR3 DNA: TGTGCCACCGACGGGGGGTCCTCCTACGAGCAGTACTTC.

The rearrangement uses TRBV7-3 and TRBJ2-5; no firm D call. Per germline, CDR1 SGHTA and CDR2 FQGTGA. This CDR3 region has 15 residues. The germline V and J ends were trimmed by 1 base and 3 bases, with 12 bases remaining between them. The CDR3: CASSLSGSREETQYF. The CDR3 DNA follows: TGTGCCAGCAGCTTAAGTGGATCTCGGGAAGAGACCCAGTACTTC.

The rearrangement joins TRBV5-6 to TRBJ2-1, with D maybe TRBD2 (6 bases). Trimming took 0 bases from V and 10 from J, leaving 8 bases between them. The CDR3 covers 12 residues. The germline V gene encodes CDR1 SGHDT and CDR2 YYEEEE. The CDR3 loop is CASSLVLAEQFF. The DNA for the CDR3 is TGTGCCAGCAGCTTGGTTCTAGCGGAGCAGTTCTTC.

The rearrangement uses TRBV6-5 and TRBJ2-1, with 11 positions matching TRBD1. Germline V gene lookup returns CDR1 MNHEY and CDR2 SVGAGI. This CDR3 has 15 residues. With 6 bases clipped from V and 11 bases from J, the junction kept 12 bases outside the gene matches. The CDR3 protein is CASSHRDRGNNQQFF. In DNA form, the CDR3 reads TGTGCCAGCAGCCACCGGGACAGGGGGAATAATCAGCAGTTCTTC.

This clone rates as medium-sized. This chain connects TRBV6-5 to TRBJ1-1; 9 bases are a match to TRBD1. The junction had 3 bases not matched to a gene; V was cut back by 6 bases and J by 1 base. Germline-derived CDR1 and CDR2 are MNHEY and SVGAGI. CDR3 length: 14 amino acids. Written as DNA, the CDR3 is TGTGCCAGCAGCCTGGGACAGGGGAACACTGAAGCTTTCTTT. Translating gives CASSLGQGNTEAFF.

The chain joins TRBV19 to TRBJ2-3; no definite D call. V was pared by 4 bases and J by 3 bases, with 8 bases between. The CDR3 runs to 13 residues. Germline V gene data show CDR1 as LNHDA and CDR2 as SQIVND (reference sequence). The chain's CDR3 is CASSSPGTDTQYF. The CDR3 nucleotides read TGTGCCAGTAGTAGTCCCGGAACAGATACGCAGTATTTT.

This clone was recorded a few times. J is TRBJ2-3 and V is TRBV5-6; TRBD1 agrees at 12 bases. The germline V gene has CDR1 SGHDT and CDR2 YYEEEE. V trimming: 3 bases; J trimming: 4 bases; junction bases outside the gene matches: 9. CDR3 length equals 17 residues. The CDR3 nucleotides read TGTGCCAGCAGCTCACAATACCGGGACAGGGGGCCAGATACGCAGTATTTT. Amino acids: CASSSQYRDRGPDTQYF.

This clone was seen a single time. The CDR3 loop is CASSRATANTGELFF. CDR3 nucleotides: TGCGCCAGCAGCAGGGCCACCGCGAACACCGGGGAGCTGTTTTTT. The V call is TRBV5-1, the J call TRBJ2-2; D uncertain. The CDR3 covers 15 residues. The V and J ends lost 4 bases and 0 bases respectively, with 10 bases between them. Germline CDR1 SGHRS, CDR2 YFSETQ.

CDR3 protein: CASSHGSYNEQFF. CDR3 nucleotides: TGTGCCAGCTCTCATGGCTCCTACAATGAGCAGTTCTTC. The J gene is TRBJ2-1, the V gene TRBV18; no firm D call. This CDR3 comprises 13 residues. Germline V gene lookup returns CDR1 KGHSH and CDR2 LQKENI. Trimming shortened V by 6 bases and J by 0 bases, and 6 bases separated the two germline ends.

This chain joins TRBV2 and TRBJ1-5, with TRBD1 matching 7 bases. V trimming: 6 bases; J trimming: 2 bases; junction bases outside the gene matches: 4. This CDR3 is 14 amino acids long. The germline CDR1 and CDR2 sequences are SNHLY and FYNNEI. DNA for the CDR3: TGTGCCAGCAGGGCCCAGGGGGGCAATCAGCCCCAGCATTTT. Its translation: CASRAQGGNQPQHF.

This CDR3 reads CASSEGIGNTIYF. As DNA, the CDR3 is TGTGCCAGCAGTGAGGGGATTGGAAACACCATATATTTT. The J gene is TRBJ1-3, the V gene TRBV2; D ambiguous. The CDR3 is made up of 13 amino acids. Trimming took off 3 bases at V and 3 bases at J, with 6 bases between the two ends. CDR1 and CDR2 from the germline V gene are SNHLY and FYNNEI.

The chain uses TRBV28 and TRBJ2-1; maybe TRBD2 (6 bases). V dropped 7 bases and J dropped 2 bases, with 15 bases sitting between them. The CDR3 is made up of 15 amino acids. CDR1 and CDR2 from the germline V gene are MDHEN and SYDVKM. CDR3 loop: CASNLPGEAYNEQFF. The CDR3 DNA reads as TGTGCCAGCAACCTTCCGGGGGAGGCCTACAATGAGCAGTTCTTC. Combining the CDR3 with reference TRBV28 and TRBJ2-1 gives the whole variable domain DVKVTQSSRYLVKRTGEKVFLECVQDMDHENMFWYRQDPGLGLRLIYFSYDVKMKEKGDIPEGYSVSREKKERFSLILESASTNQTSMYLCASNLPGEAYNEQFFGPGTRLTVL.

The chain has TRBV6-5 and TRBJ2-7, with TRBD2 identical over 9 bases. J was trimmed by 1 base and V by 8 bases; bases with no gene match: 3. In germline, CDR1 is MNHEY, CDR2 SVGAGI. The CDR3 runs to 13 residues. CDR3 residues: CASVLAGSYEQYF. Written as DNA, the CDR3 is TGTGCCAGCGTCCTAGCGGGATCCTACGAGCAGTACTTC.

The genes are TRBV2 and TRBJ2-7; D ambiguous. CDR1 and CDR2 from the germline V gene are SNHLY and FYNNEI. This CDR3 region has 12 residues. V lost 7 bases and J 0 bases, leaving 7 bases between the germline ends. This CDR3 is CASKAGSYEQYF. The CDR3 coding sequence is TGTGCCAGCAAAGCAGGCTCCTACGAGCAGTACTTC.

The gene calls are TRBV27 and TRBJ2-2; 8 nucleotides align to TRBD2. The CDR3 is made up of 13 amino acids. Trimming took 7 bases from V and 9 from J; bases not matched to a gene: 7. CDR1 is MNHEY and CDR2 is SMNVEV in the germline V gene (reference sequence). The CDR3 loop reads CASTRTSLRELFF. CDR3 sequence (DNA): TGTGCCAGCACCCGGACTAGCTTGAGGGAGCTGTTTTTT.

J is TRBJ2-3 and V is TRBV5-1; D remains unclear. The CDR3 totals 13 residues. Trimming removed 4 bases at V and 1 base at J, with 7 bases between. Germline values: CDR1 SGHRS, CDR2 YFSETQ. CDR3 bases: TGCGCCAGCAGCACCGTCGGCACAGATACGCAGTATTTT. Its translation: CASSTVGTDTQYF.

This chain uses TRBV28 with TRBJ2-7; the match to TRBD2 covers 7 bases. CDR1 is MDHEN and CDR2 is SYDVKM in the germline V gene. With V trimmed by 6 bases and J by 3 bases, 14 bases remained unmatched. This CDR3 has 16 amino acids. Here the CDR3 DNA reads TGTGCCAGCAGAGAGAGGGTCGGCGGGAGCATCTACGAGCAGTACTTC. This encodes CASRERVGGSIYEQYF.

The chain has TRBV28 and TRBJ2-1; 7 bases match TRBD1. CDR3 length: 12 amino acids. Germline loops: CDR1 MDHEN, CDR2 SYDVKM. The CDR3 spells CAEGAAYNEQFF. The CDR3 nucleotides are TGTGCAGAGGGGGCCGCCTACAATGAGCAGTTCTTC.

J is TRBJ2-7 and V is TRBV19, with 8 positions matching TRBD2. This CDR3 is 19 amino acids long. The V gene's germline CDR1 is LNHDA and CDR2 SQIVND (reference sequence). J was trimmed by 4 bases and V by 1 base; bases with no gene match: 18. CDR3 in amino acids: CASSIAPRRTSPGSYEQYF. As DNA, the CDR3 is TGTGCCAGTAGTATAGCCCCTCGGCGGACTAGCCCTGGTTCATACGAGCAGTACTTC. Full variable domain (outside the CDR3, taken from reference TRBV19 and TRBJ2-7): DGGITQSPKYLFRKEGQNVTLSCEQNLNHDAMYWYRQDPGQGLRLIYYSQIVNDFQKGDIAEGYSVSREKKESFPLTVTSAQKNPTAFYLCASSIAPRRTSPGSYEQYFGPGTRLTVT.

The chain has TRBV27 and TRBJ2-7; 8 nucleotides match TRBD1. Germline assignment: CDR1 MNHEY and CDR2 SMNVEV (reference sequence). The V gene end was trimmed by 4 bases and the J gene end by 3 bases; junction bases not matched to a gene: 5. The CDR3 has 14 amino acids. The CDR3 sequence: CASSSKTGGYEQYF. The DNA of the CDR3 is TGTGCCAGCAGTTCAAAAACAGGGGGCTACGAGCAGTACTTC.

The chain uses TRBV2 and TRBJ2-2; D unresolved. CDR1 SNHLY and CDR2 FYNNEI come from the germline V gene. Trimming cost V 0 bases and J 1 base, with 6 bases left between them. This CDR3 is 15 amino acids long. The CDR3 region has the DNA TGTGCCAGCAGTGAAGCGAAAGGGAACACCGGGGAGCTGTTTTTT. Translating it yields CASSEAKGNTGELFF.

This chain links TRBV10-2 with TRBJ2-3; no clear D. CDR1 and CDR2 from the germline V gene are WSHSY and SAAADI. The CDR3 extends over 12 amino acids. V lost 4 bases and J 3 bases, leaving 5 bases between the germline ends. The CDR3 loop reads CASSALTDTQYF. In DNA form, the CDR3 reads TGCGCCAGCAGTGCCTTGACAGATACGCAGTATTTT.

This clone has a handful of counts. The CDR3 coding sequence is TGTGCCAGCAGCTTGACAGGGTTGAGGGATGAGCAGTTCTTC. Translating gives CASSLTGLRDEQFF. V is TRBV11-2 and J is TRBJ2-1, with TRBD1 matching 7 bases. V was clipped by 3 bases and J by 8 bases; unmatched bases: 7. This CDR3 has 14 amino acids. Germline V gene lookup returns CDR1 SGHAT and CDR2 FQNNGV.

The CDR3 sequence: CSARYRETQYF. CDR3 DNA: TGCAGTGCCAGATATAGGGAGACCCAGTACTTC. J is TRBJ2-5 and V is TRBV20-1; no reliable D call. The CDR3 is 11 residues long. CDR1 is DFQATT and CDR2 is SNEGSKA in the germline V gene (reference sequence). V gave up 6 bases and J gave up 5 bases, with 10 bases separating them.